This passage covers 4 T cell receptor beta chains from one sample sequenced in a study of shared clonotypes between healthy human individuals. Sequencing was performed with immunoSEQ multiplex PCR; in TCRdb, only in-frame clones are kept and a portion is missing. The sample yields approximately 1.4 million clones, 98% seen once. Source material: naive CD4+ T cells sorted from blood. This sample's subset: CD45RA+ positively selected. These receptor sequences come from a man under 40 in good health.

The V call is TRBV10-3, the J call TRBJ2-5; 7 positions agree with TRBD2. CDR1 is ENHRY, CDR2 SYGVKD, per germline. The CDR3 has 15 residues. The J segment lost 2 bases and the V segment lost 6 bases, leaving 9 bases of the junction unmatched. The CDR3: CAISLGASGQETQYF. CDR3 bases: TGTGCCATCAGCCTTGGGGCTAGCGGACAAGAGACCCAGTACTTC.

This chain joins TRBV2 and TRBJ1-2; 9 bases are shared with TRBD1. Trimming took 7 bases from V and 8 from J; bases not matched to a gene: 8. Germline assignment: CDR1 SNHLY and CDR2 FYNNEI. This CDR3 is 13 amino acids long. CDR3 residues: CASTLGQGIGYTF. The CDR3, as DNA: TGTGCCAGCACCCTGGGACAGGGTATAGGCTACACCTTC. Drawing the rest from reference TRBV2 and TRBJ1-2, the complete variable domain is EPEVTQTPSHQVTQMGQEVILRCVPISNHLYFYWYRQILGQKVEFLVSFYNNEISEKSEIFDDQFSVERPDGSNFTLKIRSTKLEDSAMYFCASTLGQGIGYTFGSGTRLTVV.

As DNA, the CDR3 is TGCGCCAGCAGCCGCAGTCTAGCGAATCATCAAGAGACCCAGTACTTC. Translation gives CASSRSLANHQETQYF. The rearrangement joins TRBV4-1 to TRBJ2-5; possibly TRBD2 for D (6 bases). Germline CDR1 and CDR2: MGHRA and YSYEKL. This CDR3 spans 16 amino acids. With 4 bases removed from V and 2 bases from J, the gap between germline ends came to 17 bases.

This clone was picked up one time. The chain couples TRBV28 to TRBJ2-7; D is ambiguous. The CDR3 covers 15 residues. From germline, CDR1 is MDHEN and CDR2 SYDVKM. V gave up 5 bases and J gave up 1 base, with 15 bases separating them. The CDR3 sequence is CASSSLKKISYEQYF. CDR3 DNA: TGTGCCAGCAGTAGTCTCAAGAAGATTTCCTACGAGCAGTACTTC.